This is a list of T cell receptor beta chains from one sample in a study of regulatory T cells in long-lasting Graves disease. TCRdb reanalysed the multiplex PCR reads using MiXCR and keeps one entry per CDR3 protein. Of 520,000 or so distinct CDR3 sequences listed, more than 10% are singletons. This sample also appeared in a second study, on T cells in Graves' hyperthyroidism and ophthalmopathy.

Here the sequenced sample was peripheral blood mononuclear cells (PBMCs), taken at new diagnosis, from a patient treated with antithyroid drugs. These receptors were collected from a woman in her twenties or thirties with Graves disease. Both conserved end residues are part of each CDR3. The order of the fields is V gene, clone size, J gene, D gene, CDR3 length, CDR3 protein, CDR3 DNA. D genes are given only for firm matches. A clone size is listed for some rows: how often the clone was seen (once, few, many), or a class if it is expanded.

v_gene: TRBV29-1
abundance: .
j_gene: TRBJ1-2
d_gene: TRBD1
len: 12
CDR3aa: CSAKGTAWDYTF
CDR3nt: TGCAGCGCCAAAGGGACAGCCTGGGACTACACCTTC

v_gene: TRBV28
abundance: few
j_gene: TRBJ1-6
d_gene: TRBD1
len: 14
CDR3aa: CASRFDRGNSPLHF
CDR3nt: TGTGCCAGCAGGTTCGACAGGGGTAATTCACCCCTCCACTTT

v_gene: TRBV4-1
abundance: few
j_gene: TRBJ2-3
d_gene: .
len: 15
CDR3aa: CASSPMTGTTDTQYF
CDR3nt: TGCGCCAGCAGCCCTATGACAGGTACCACAGATACGCAGTATTTT

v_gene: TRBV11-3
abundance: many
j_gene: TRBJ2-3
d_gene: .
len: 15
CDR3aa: CASSPHQISTDTQYF
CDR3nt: TGTGCCAGCAGCCCCCACCAGATTAGCACAGATACGCAGTATTTT

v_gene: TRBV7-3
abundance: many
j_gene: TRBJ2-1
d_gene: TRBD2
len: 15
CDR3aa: CASSRSGRAGDEQFF
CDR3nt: TGTGCCAGCAGCCGTAGCGGGAGGGCCGGGGATGAGCAGTTCTTC

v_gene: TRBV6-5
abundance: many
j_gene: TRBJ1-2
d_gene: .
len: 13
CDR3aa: CASSYSQGTGYTF
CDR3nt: TGTGCCAGCAGTTACTCCCAGGGGACGGGCTACACCTTC

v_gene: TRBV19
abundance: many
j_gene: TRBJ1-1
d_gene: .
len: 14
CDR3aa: CASSIGDIYTEAFF
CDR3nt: TGTGCCAGTAGTATCGGGGACATTTACACTGAAGCTTTCTTT

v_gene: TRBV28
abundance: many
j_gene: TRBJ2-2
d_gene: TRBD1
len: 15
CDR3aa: CASRRDSFYTGELFF
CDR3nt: TGTGCCAGCAGAAGGGACAGCTTTTACACCGGGGAGCTGTTTTTT

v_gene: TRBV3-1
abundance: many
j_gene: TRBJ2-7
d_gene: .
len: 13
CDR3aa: CASSQVYGYEQYF
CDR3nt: TGTGCCAGCAGCCAAGTTTACGGATACGAGCAGTACTTC

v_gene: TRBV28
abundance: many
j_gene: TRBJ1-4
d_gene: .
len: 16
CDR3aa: CASSLVLWASGEKLFF
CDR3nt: TGTGCCAGCAGTTTAGTACTATGGGCCTCTGGGGAAAAACTGTTTTTT

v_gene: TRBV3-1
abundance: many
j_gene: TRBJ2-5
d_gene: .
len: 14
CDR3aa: CASSRPREGETQYF
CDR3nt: TGTGCCAGCAGTCGCCCCAGGGAAGGAGAGACCCAGTACTTC

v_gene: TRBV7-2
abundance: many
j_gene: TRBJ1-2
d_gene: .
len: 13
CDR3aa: CASSPRVTDGYTF
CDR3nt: TGTGCCAGCAGCCCGAGGGTGACAGATGGCTACACCTTC

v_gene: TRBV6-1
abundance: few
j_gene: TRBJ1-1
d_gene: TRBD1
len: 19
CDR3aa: CASSHQPSGQGTQNTEAFF
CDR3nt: TGTGCCAGCAGTCACCAACCTTCGGGACAGGGGACACAGAACACTGAAGCTTTCTTT

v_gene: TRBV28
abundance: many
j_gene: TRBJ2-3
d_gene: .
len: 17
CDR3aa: CASSSVGWGIGTDTQYF
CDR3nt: TGTGCCAGCAGTTCTGTGGGTTGGGGAATCGGCACAGATACGCAGTATTTT

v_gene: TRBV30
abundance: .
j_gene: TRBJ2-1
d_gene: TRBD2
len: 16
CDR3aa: CAWRDRRTSSYNEQFF
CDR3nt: TGTGCCTGGAGGGACCGCCGGACTAGCTCCTACAATGAGCAGTTCTTC

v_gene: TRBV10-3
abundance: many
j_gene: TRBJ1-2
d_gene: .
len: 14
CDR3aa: CATIGTDWDYGYTF
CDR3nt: TGTGCCACGATCGGGACGGACTGGGACTATGGCTACACCTTC

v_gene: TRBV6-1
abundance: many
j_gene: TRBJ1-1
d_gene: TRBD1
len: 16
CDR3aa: CASTRGQANMNTEAFF
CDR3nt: TGTGCCAGCACCAGAGGACAGGCCAACATGAACACTGAAGCTTTCTTT

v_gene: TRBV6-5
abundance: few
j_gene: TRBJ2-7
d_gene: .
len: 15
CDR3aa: CASSYGPAGTYEQYF
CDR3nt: TGTGCCAGCAGTTACGGCCCCGCGGGAACCTACGAGCAGTACTTC